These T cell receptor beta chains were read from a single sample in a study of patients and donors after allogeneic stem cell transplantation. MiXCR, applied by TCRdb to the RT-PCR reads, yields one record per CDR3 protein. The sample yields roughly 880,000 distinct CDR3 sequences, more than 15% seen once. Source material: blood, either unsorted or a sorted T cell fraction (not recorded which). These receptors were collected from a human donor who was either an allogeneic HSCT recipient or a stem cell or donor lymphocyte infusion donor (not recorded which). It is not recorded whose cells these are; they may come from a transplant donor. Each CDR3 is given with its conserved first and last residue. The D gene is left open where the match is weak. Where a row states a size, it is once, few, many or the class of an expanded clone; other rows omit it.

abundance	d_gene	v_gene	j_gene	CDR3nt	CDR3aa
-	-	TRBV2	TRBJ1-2	TGTGCCAGCAGTGAAGCGCTTGGGGGGGCTAGTGGCTACACCTTC	CASSEALGGASGYTF
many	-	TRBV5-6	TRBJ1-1	TGTGCCAGCAGTTTATCCCCGAACACTGAAGCTTTCTTT	CASSLSPNTEAFF
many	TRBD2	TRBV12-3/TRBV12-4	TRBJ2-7	TGTGCCAGCAGTTTTAGCGGGAGGGACTCCTACGAGCAGTACTTC	CASSFSGRDSYEQYF
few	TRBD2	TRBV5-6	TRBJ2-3	TGTGCCAGCAGCTCCGCTAGCGGGGGTAGCACAGATACGCAGTATTTT	CASSSASGGSTDTQYF
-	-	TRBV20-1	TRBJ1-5	TGCAGTGGCACAGGGTTCGTTGGTCAGCCCCAGCATTTT	CSGTGFVGQPQHF
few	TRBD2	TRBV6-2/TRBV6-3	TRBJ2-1	TGTGCCAGCAGTTCCCAGCCGGGACTAGCGGTATACAATGAGCAGTTCTTC	CASSSQPGLAVYNEQFF
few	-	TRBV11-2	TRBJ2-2	TGTGCCAGCAGCTTTACGGGACAAAGCATCGGGGAGCTGTTTTTT	CASSFTGQSIGELFF
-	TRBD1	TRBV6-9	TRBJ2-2	TGTGCCAGCATCGGACTTGGGACAGGGGGCACCGGGGAGCTGTTTTTT	CASIGLGTGGTGELFF
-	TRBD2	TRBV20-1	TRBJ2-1	TGCAGTGTTAACCCCGGGACTAGCGATAAAAAGCAGTTCTTC	CSVNPGTSDKKQFF
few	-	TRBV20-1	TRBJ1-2	TGCAGTGCTAGACCCGACGGGAATGGCTACACCTTC	CSARPDGNGYTF
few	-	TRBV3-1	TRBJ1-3	TGTGCCAGCAGCCCCCTCCCGAGGGGGGCATCTGGAAACACCATATATTTT	CASSPLPRGASGNTIYF
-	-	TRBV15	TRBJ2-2	TGTGCCACCAGCAGAGAGACCCCCCCGGGTCTGGCCGGGGAGCTGTTTTTT	CATSRETPPGLAGELFF
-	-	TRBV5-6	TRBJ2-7	TGTGCCAGCAGCTTGGGCCAGCGGCGCTACGAGCAGTACTTC	CASSLGQRRYEQYF
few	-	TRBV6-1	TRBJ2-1	TGTGCCAGCAGAACTGGGGGGAGCTCCTACAATGAGCAGTTCTTC	CASRTGGSSYNEQFF
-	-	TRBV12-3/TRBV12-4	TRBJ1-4	TGTGCCAGCACCTTCCTTACATGGGGCCAGGACCACTCGGCAACTAATGAAAAACTGTTTTTT	CASTFLTWGQDHSATNEKLFF
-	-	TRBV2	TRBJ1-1	TGTGCCAGCCAATACACTGAAGCTTTCTTT	CASQYTEAFF
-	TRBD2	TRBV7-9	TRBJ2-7	TGTGCCAGCAGCTTATTTCCTAGCGGCGACTACGAGCAGTACTTC	CASSLFPSGDYEQYF
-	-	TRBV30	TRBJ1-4	TGTGCCTGGAGGATATCGGAAAAACTGTTTTTT	CAWRISEKLFF
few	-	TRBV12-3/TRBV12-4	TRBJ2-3	TGTGCCAGCAATCTGGGAACCTTGAAGATAGCGGCCACAGATACGCAGTATTTT	CASNLGTLKIAATDTQYF
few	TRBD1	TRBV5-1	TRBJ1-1	TGCGCCAGCAGCCGAGGGACAGGGGGGCCGAACACTGAAGCTTTCTTT	CASSRGTGGPNTEAFF
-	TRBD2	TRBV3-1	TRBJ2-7	TGTGCCAGCAGCCAGCCTCTAGCGGGGGAATACGAGCAGTACTTC	CASSQPLAGEYEQYF
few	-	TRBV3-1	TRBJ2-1	TGTGCCAGCAGAAGCGGAGGAGGGTCCAATGAGCAGTTCTTC	CASRSGGGSNEQFF
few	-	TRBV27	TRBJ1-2	TGTGCCAGCCGCCCGACAGGTCCGGGCTATGGCTACACCTTC	CASRPTGPGYGYTF
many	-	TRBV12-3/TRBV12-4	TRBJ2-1	TGTGCCAGCAGTCTAGACACCTACAATGAGCAGTTCTTC	CASSLDTYNEQFF
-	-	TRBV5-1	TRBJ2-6	TGCGCCAGCAGCTTGGGAGGGGAATCTGGGGCCAACGTCCTGACTTTC	CASSLGGESGANVLTF
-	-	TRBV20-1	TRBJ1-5	TGCAGTGCTAGAGGCTATCGGAGCAGCAATCAGCCCCAGCATTTT	CSARGYRSSNQPQHF
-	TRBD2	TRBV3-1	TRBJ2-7	TGTGCCAGCAGCCTTCGGACTAGCGGGATAAGTTACGAGCAGTACTTC	CASSLRTSGISYEQYF
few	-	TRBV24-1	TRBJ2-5	TGTGCCACCAGGGGGATCGGGGAGACCCAGTACTTC	CATRGIGETQYF
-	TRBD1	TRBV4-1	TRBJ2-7	TGCGCCAGCAGATCCCCGGGACAGGCCTACGAGCAGTACTTC	CASRSPGQAYEQYF
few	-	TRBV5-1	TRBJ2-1	TGCGCCAGCAGCTTGAGTTTTGGCGGGGCGACCTACAATGAGCAGTTCTTC	CASSLSFGGATYNEQFF
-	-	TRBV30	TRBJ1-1	TGTGCCTGGAAAGAGGGTGGTGGAGCTTTCTTT	CAWKEGGGAFF
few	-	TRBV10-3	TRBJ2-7	TGTGCCACGACGGACAGATCTCTTTACGAGCAGTACTTC	CATTDRSLYEQYF
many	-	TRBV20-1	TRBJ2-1	TGCAGTGCTAGAACCCTGGTGGTCTACAATGAGCAGTTCTTC	CSARTLVVYNEQFF
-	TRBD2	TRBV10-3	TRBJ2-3	TGTGCCATCAGTCCGGGACTAGCTCTGCATACGCAGTATTTT	CAISPGLALHTQYF
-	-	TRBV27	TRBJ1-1	TGTGCCAGCAGTTTTGACCCCACGACTAACACTGAAGCTTTCTTT	CASSFDPTTNTEAFF
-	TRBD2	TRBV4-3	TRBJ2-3	TGCGCCAGCAGCCTCTTACTAGCGGGCGGGGCAGATACGCAGTATTTT	CASSLLLAGGADTQYF
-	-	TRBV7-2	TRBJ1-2	TGTGCCAGCAGCCCTTCCGGCTTGGGAGGATGGGGTGGCTACACCTTC	CASSPSGLGGWGGYTF
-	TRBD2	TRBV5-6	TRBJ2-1	TGTGCCAGCAGCCCTGGGACTAGCGGGACCCCGTATCTATACAATGAGCAGTTCTTC	CASSPGTSGTPYLYNEQFF
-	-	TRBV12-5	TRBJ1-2	TGTGCTAGTGGTTTGGTACTTCAGGGATTCTTATATGGCTACACCTTC	CASGLVLQGFLYGYTF
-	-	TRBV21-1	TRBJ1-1	TGTGCCAGCAGCAAAGCGGGCGAGAGGTGCACTGAAGCTTTCTTT	CASSKAGERCTEAFF
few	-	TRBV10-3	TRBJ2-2	TGTGCCATCAAGATACCGGACACCAACCCCAGATTGAACACCGGGGAGCTGTTTTTT	CAIKIPDTNPRLNTGELFF
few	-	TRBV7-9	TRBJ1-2	TGTGCCAGCAGCCGAAAAACAGACAGGAGGAAGGATGGCTACACCTTC	CASSRKTDRRKDGYTF
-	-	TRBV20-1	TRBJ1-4	TGCAGTGCTAGAGAACCGACAAGCTATGAAAAACTGTTTTTT	CSAREPTSYEKLFF
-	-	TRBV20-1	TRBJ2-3	TGCAGTGCTAGCGCGACGGCAGATACGCAGTATTTT	CSASATADTQYF
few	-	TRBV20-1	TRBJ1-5	TGCAGTGCTACTCAGGACAGAGTAAATCAGCCCCAGCATTTT	CSATQDRVNQPQHF
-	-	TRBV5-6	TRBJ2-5	TGTGCCAGCAGCTTGGAACAGGTGGAGACCCAGTACTTC	CASSLEQVETQYF
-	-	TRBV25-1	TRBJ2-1	TGTGCCAGTTCCGCAGGGCTTCTCGAGCAGTTCTTC	CASSAGLLEQFF
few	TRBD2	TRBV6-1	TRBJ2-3	TGTGCCAGCAGTCCCCGGACTAGCGGGAGGGCAGATACGCAGTATTTT	CASSPRTSGRADTQYF
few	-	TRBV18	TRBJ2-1	TGTGCCAGCTCCTTCAGTGAGCCCGGGTTGGAGCAGTTCTTC	CASSFSEPGLEQFF
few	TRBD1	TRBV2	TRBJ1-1	TGTGCCAGCAGCGCACAGGGGATAACTGAAGCTTTCTTT	CASSAQGITEAFF
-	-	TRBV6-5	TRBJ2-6	TGTGCCAGCAGTTACCGGTCGGGCTCTGGGGCCAACGTCCTGACTTTC	CASSYRSGSGANVLTF
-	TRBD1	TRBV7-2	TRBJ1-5	TGTGCCAGCAGCTTAGCACTGCCCGGACAGGGGGCGGCCCAGCATTTT	CASSLALPGQGAAQHF
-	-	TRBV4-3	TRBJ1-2	TGCGCCAGCAGCCAAGGTGAGGGCCGAACTTACTATGGCTACACCTTC	CASSQGEGRTYYGYTF
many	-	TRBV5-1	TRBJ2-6	TGCGCCAGCAGCTCTTACTCTGGGGCCAACGTCCTGACTTTC	CASSSYSGANVLTF
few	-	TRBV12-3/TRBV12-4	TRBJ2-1	TGTGCCAGCAGTCCGGTATGGGGTGAGACGGGTGTTGAGCAGTTCTTC	CASSPVWGETGVEQFF